This T cell receptor beta chain was captured by sequencing in a study of cytomegalovirus exposure and HLA in healthy donors. PCR used 60 Vbeta primers and 13 Jbeta primers. Method: immunoSEQ multiplex PCR; TCRdb's copy keeps in-frame clones and lacks some. The sample holds 70,000 to 90,000 clones, 66% seen once. The length of the CDR3 is 14 residues. This chain connects TRBV21-1 to TRBJ1-2; the table's TRBD1 call for D was not verified on the DNA. TRBV21-1 is termed a pseudogene. Sequences were obtained from PBMCs. This receptor was obtained from a man between 35 and 55 years old in good health and CMV-seropositive. The CDR3 DNA sequence: TGTGCCAGCCAGGACGGACAGTGCAACTATGGCTACACCTTC. Translated, it gives CASQDGQCNYGYTF.